This entry features one T cell receptor beta chain sequence. This clonotype was counted ten times or more. Its antigen is not yet known. No base-level quality is on record; no much larger clone is a single base apart. The sample comes from a study of regulatory T cells in long-lasting Graves disease (dated by TCRdb to about 2021). Notes on the research overall: Persistent Graves' disease meant more than 5 years of antithyroid drug treatment with TSH receptor autoantibodies that stayed positive. Persistent Graves' disease patients were compared with newly diagnosed Graves' disease patients by peripheral blood TCR sequencing and RNA sequencing. The study was registered as a clinical trial and conducted in China. A total of around 35 samples underwent TCR sequencing: about 13 from persistent and 20 from newly diagnosed Graves' disease patients. Persistent Graves' disease patients in the clinical cohort had taken antithyroid drugs for 8 to 12 years on average.

Receptor amplification or capture employed multiplex PCR. The data were produced on an Illumina HiSeq 4000. CDR3 regions were amplified by Arm-PCR with iRepertoire HTBI primers to construct TCR beta libraries. Before sequencing, the PCR products went through gel purification. In the paper's pipeline: Gene usage analysis of CDR3 amino acid clonotypes relied on the 60 to 65 TRBV and about 13 TRBJ segments identified across samples. COPE and FqMerger were used to merge filtered high-quality paired reads into contigs. BLAST was used to align contigs to IMGT TRBV, TRBD and TRBJ reference genes, and CDR3 was defined according to IMGT. Highly expanded clones were defined as clonotypes with a frequency above 0.1%. Shannon entropy served as the measure of repertoire diversity, while the Gini coefficient captured V-J evenness. A clonotype found in more than one individual was treated as public. The raw public data were reprocessed by TCRdb itself: fastp quality trimming at Q25, MiXCR clonotype calling, in-frame beta chains only. Entries are consolidated by CDR3 protein sequence, retaining the most common genes and DNA. The V and J calls reflect TCRdb's pipeline rather than the authors' work. The sample profile shows around 460,000 distinct CDR3 sequences; 20% to 25% of them were found once. The ten top clones hold roughly 7.7% of the sample.

In light of the paper, this sample's time point label describes: persistent/refractory GD, antithyroid drugs over 5 years with positive TRAb. RNA was extracted from PBMCs in TRIzol for both TCR sequencing and RNA sequencing. The diagnosis of Graves' disease was made according to American Thyroid Association guidelines. Recruitment of patients was carried out at an endocrinology department in Xi'an, China. From each patient, about 9.7 milliliters of peripheral blood was collected into an EDTA anticoagulant tube. Ficoll Paque Plus density gradient separation was used to isolate PBMCs, and no additional T cell sorting was done. An Agilent 2100 Bioanalyzer and agarose gel were used to check RNA quality, while a NanoDrop 2000 measured RNA concentration. The full study reports these points: As a limitation, the authors acknowledged that the small sample size may reduce accuracy. Patients with persistent disease shared more public clonotypes (around 3,000) than newly diagnosed patients did (around 930). Compared with newly diagnosed patients, persistent Graves' disease patients had lower TCR Shannon entropy and fewer highly expanded clones, which suggests clonal expansion. Peripheral blood alone was examined, since thyroid tissue, which constituted the primary lesion, could not be accessed. Sequencing and analysis were restricted to the TCR beta chain.

The source is a female donor with Graves disease. The starting material was peripheral blood mononuclear cells (PBMCs), obtained when the disease was refractory, from a patient treated with antithyroid drugs.

The base sequence is TGTGCCAGCAGCTTGCGACAGGGGGCCTACGAGCAGTACTTC. The resulting protein is CASSLRQGAYEQYF. Recombination connected TRBV12-3 or TRBV12-4 to TRBJ2-7, with 9 central nucleotides matching TRBD1. V and J are trimmed by 6 bases and 2 bases, and the gene matches miss 5 bases of the junction. Including the terminal cysteine and phenylalanine, the CDR3 comprises 14 residues. Only the CDR3 region is kept as DNA, spanning 42 bases read in frame from base 1.